The present entry profiles one TCR beta chain with its context. Germline and junction disagree at one end, which may indicate a read error. As for time point: new active TB diagnosis, blood taken before or within 7 days of starting treatment. This sample is part of a study of T cells in tuberculosis. Study-wide background: A South African cohort included IGRA-negative adolescents, latently infected IGRA-positive adolescents and adults with active tuberculosis.

Clones were sequenced by immunoSEQ multiplex PCR, and TCRdb holds only the in-frame ones, with some missing. The sample has fewer than 35,000 clones, about 82% seen once. The CDR3 length is 14 residues. CDR1 and CDR2 from the germline V gene are MNHEY and SMNVEV (reference sequence). The sample in question was PBMCs, obtained at tuberculosis diagnosis. This receptor was taken from an adult with tuberculosis. The chain joins TRBV27 to TRBJ2-1; D is possibly TRBD2 (6 bases). The CDR3 DNA sequence: TGTGCCAGCAGCCCGGGACTGCTGGGAAATGGGCAGTTCTTC. As protein: CASSPGLLGNGQFF.